The 15 T cell receptor beta chains below all came from one sample that was sequenced in a study of Graves' ophthalmopathy and Graves' hyperthyroidism. Amplification targeted the TCR beta CDR3 regions, with RNA transcripts as the source material. Scientists carried out first-round RT-PCR using HTBI primers and then a second-round multiplex PCR. TCRdb re-called the multiplex PCR reads with MiXCR, one entry per CDR3 protein. The data show a few hundred thousand distinct CDR3 sequences, with approximately 18% seen just once and 2.4% held by the top ten. The sequenced sample was peripheral blood. Receptor source: an adult woman with stable Graves' hyperthyroidism.

This clonotype was recorded many times. The chain is built from TRBV5-5 and TRBJ2-7; the D call may be TRBD1 or TRBD2 (5 bases each). Germline values: CDR1 SGHKS, CDR2 YYEKEE (reference sequence). V was pared by 0 bases and J by 3 bases, with 13 bases between. The CDR3 covers 15 residues. The CDR3 sequence: CASSLDGTTHYEQYF. The CDR3 DNA sequence: TGTGCCAGCAGCTTGGACGGGACGACCCACTACGAGCAGTACTTC.

This clonotype has at least ten counts. The chain has TRBV28 and TRBJ2-6, with a tentative D call TRBD1 (5 bases). CDR3 size: 13 residues. V lost 7 bases to trimming and J lost 3 bases, with 7 bases between them. Germline CDR1 is MDHEN and CDR2 is SYDVKM. The CDR3 here is CASKGDGANVLTF. CDR3 DNA: TGTGCCAGCAAAGGGGATGGGGCCAACGTCCTGACTTTC. The complete variable domain, with remaining parts taken from reference TRBV28 and TRBJ2-6, reads DVKVTQSSRYLVKRTGEKVFLECVQDMDHENMFWYRQDPGLGLRLIYFSYDVKMKEKGDIPEGYSVSREKKERFSLILESASTNQTSMYLCASKGDGANVLTFGAGSRLTVL.

The table lists this clonotype with many counts. V and J are TRBV29-1 and TRBJ2-7; 8 bases are shared with TRBD1. Germline lookup yields CDR1 SQVTM and CDR2 ANQGSEA. This CDR3 comprises 11 residues. Trimming cost V 6 bases and J 8 bases; bases outside gene matches: 6. The CDR3 region is CSVGTGYKQYF. CDR3 sequence (DNA): TGCAGCGTAGGGACAGGCTATAAGCAGTACTTC.

The chain joins TRBV12-3 or TRBV12-4 to TRBJ1-1; weak D call: TRBD1 (5 bases). The CDR3 contains 12 residues. The V end lost 6 bases, the J end lost 9 bases, and 14 bases lay between the germline ends. The CDR3 loop reads CASRWGEGKAFF. In nucleotides, the CDR3 is TGTGCCAGCAGATGGGGGGAGGGCAAAGCTTTCTTT.

Ten or more counts support this clonotype. The chain employs TRBV6-5 and TRBJ2-7; 8 bases map to TRBD2. V was clipped by 4 bases and J by 4 bases; unmatched bases: 15. Germline CDR1 is MNHEY and CDR2 is SVGAGI. This CDR3 is built from 17 residues. As DNA, the CDR3 is TGTGCCAGCAGTTCCGACGGAACCGGGACTAGTCGTTACGAGCAGTACTTC. Translation gives CASSSDGTGTSRYEQYF.

This clonotype occurred many times. CDR3 bases: TGTGCCAGCAGGGGGACAGGGGCCCTCTACGAGCAGTACTTC. Translated: CASRGTGALYEQYF. The J gene is TRBJ2-7, the V gene TRBV2, with 10 nucleotides matching TRBD1. J gave up 3 bases and V 6 bases, and 5 bases lay outside the gene matches. The CDR3 is 14 residues long. Germline values: CDR1 SNHLY, CDR2 FYNNEI.

This clonotype appeared a few times. The conserved final phenylalanine or tryptophan is absent from the CDR3, which likely points to a read error. Because the CDR3's place on the DNA is in doubt, the DNA is left out and the CDR3 is given as listed by TCRdb. This CDR3 reads CATSDFSL. The rearrangement uses TRBV24-1 and TRBJ1-2. Germline V gene lookup returns CDR1 KGHDR and CDR2 SFDVKD. The CDR3 sequence runs 8 residues, both termini included.

This clonotype was seen at least ten times. The chain is built from TRBV6-2 or TRBV6-3 and TRBJ2-7; possibly TRBD1 for D (5 bases). Germline CDR1 MNHEY, CDR2 SVGEGT. The CDR3 consists of 15 residues. V lost 4 bases and J 2 bases, leaving 15 bases between the germline ends. The CDR3 nucleotides read TGTGCCAGCAGTTCTTGGACAACGACCCCCTACGAGCAGTACTTC. This translates into CASSSWTTTPYEQYF.

This clonotype has ten or more counts. The chain combines TRBV7-8 with TRBJ2-5; no definite D call. The germline V gene encodes CDR1 SGHVS and CDR2 FQNEAQ. The CDR3 spans 13 residues. Between the trimmed V and J ends, which lost 1 base and 7 bases, there was a span of 10 bases. The CDR3 sequence: CASSLGDMATQYF. CDR3 DNA sequence: TGTGCCAGCAGCTTAGGAGACATGGCGACCCAGTACTTC. The full variable domain, in which reference TRBV7-8 and TRBJ2-5 provide the parts outside the CDR3, is GAGVSQSPRYKVAKRGQDVALRCDPISGHVSLFWYQQALGQGPEFLTYFQNEAQLDKSGLPSDRFFAERPEGSVSTLKIQRTQQEDSAVYLCASSLGDMATQYFGPGTRLLVL.

This clonotype was seen repeatedly, ten times or more. The chain recombines TRBV20-1 with TRBJ1-1; D possibly corresponds to TRBD1 (5 bases). The V end lost 3 bases, the J end lost 3 bases, and 14 bases lay between the germline ends. The germline gives CDR1 DFQATT, CDR2 SNEGSKA (reference sequence). This CDR3 has 14 amino acids. The CDR3 loop reads CSAREGGRDTEAFF. The CDR3 DNA reads TGCAGTGCTAGGGAAGGCGGCAGGGACACTGAAGCTTTCTTT.

This chain joins TRBV28 and TRBJ2-7, with D tentatively TRBD1 (6 bases). The ends were cut back, 6 bases at V and 7 bases at J, with 19 bases in the middle. Germline loops: CDR1 MDHEN, CDR2 SYDVKM. The CDR3 is 14 amino acids. The CDR3 sequence is CASSSGQTPTEQYF. CDR3 sequence (DNA): TGTGCCAGCAGCTCTGGACAGACGCCTACGGAGCAGTACTTC.

This clonotype came up many times. J is TRBJ1-2 and V is TRBV28; 10 bases match TRBD1. Trimming took 5 bases from V and 4 from J; bases not matched to a gene: 7. This CDR3 is 15 amino acids long. Germline V gene lookup returns CDR1 MDHEN and CDR2 SYDVKM. The DNA for the CDR3 is TGTGCCAGCAGTATCCGGGACAGGGGAATCTATGGCTACACCTTC. Protein: CASSIRDRGIYGYTF.

This clonotype showed up many times. The rearrangement uses TRBV12-3 or TRBV12-4 and TRBJ2-7, with 11 bases fitting TRBD2. Germline trimming cut 6 bases from V and 7 bases from J; bases unmatched to any gene: 5. This CDR3 comprises 13 residues. CDR3 nucleotides: TGTGCCAGCAGGGGACTAGCGGTGGGGGAGCAGTACTTC. Its protein product is CASRGLAVGEQYF.

This clonotype was seen ten or more times. V gene TRBV6-5 combines with J gene TRBJ2-5; 7 bases align to TRBD2. The germline CDR1 and CDR2 sequences are MNHEY and SVGAGI. With V trimmed by 2 bases and J by 4 bases, 7 bases remained unmatched. CDR3 length: 15 amino acids. Here the CDR3 reads CASSYRGLRGETQYF. CDR3 sequence (DNA): TGTGCCAGCAGTTACAGGGGACTACGCGGAGAGACCCAGTACTTC.

This clonotype was counted ten times or more. The DNA for the CDR3 is TGTGCCTGGAGTCACGGCGGATACACCGGGGAGCTGTTTTTT. Its protein product is CAWSHGGYTGELFF. The V call is TRBV30, the J call TRBJ2-2; D is unclear. Per germline, CDR1 GTSNPN and CDR2 SVGIG (reference sequence). V shed 2 bases and J shed 3 bases, with 10 bases lying between them. CDR3 length equals 14 residues. Based on the CDR3 plus reference TRBV30 and TRBJ2-2, the full variable domain is SQTIHQWPATLVQPVGSPLSLECTVEGTSNPNLYWYRQAAGRGLQLLFYSVGIGQISSEVPQNLSASRPQDRQFILSSKKLLLSDSGFYLCAWSHGGYTGELFFGEGSRLTVL.